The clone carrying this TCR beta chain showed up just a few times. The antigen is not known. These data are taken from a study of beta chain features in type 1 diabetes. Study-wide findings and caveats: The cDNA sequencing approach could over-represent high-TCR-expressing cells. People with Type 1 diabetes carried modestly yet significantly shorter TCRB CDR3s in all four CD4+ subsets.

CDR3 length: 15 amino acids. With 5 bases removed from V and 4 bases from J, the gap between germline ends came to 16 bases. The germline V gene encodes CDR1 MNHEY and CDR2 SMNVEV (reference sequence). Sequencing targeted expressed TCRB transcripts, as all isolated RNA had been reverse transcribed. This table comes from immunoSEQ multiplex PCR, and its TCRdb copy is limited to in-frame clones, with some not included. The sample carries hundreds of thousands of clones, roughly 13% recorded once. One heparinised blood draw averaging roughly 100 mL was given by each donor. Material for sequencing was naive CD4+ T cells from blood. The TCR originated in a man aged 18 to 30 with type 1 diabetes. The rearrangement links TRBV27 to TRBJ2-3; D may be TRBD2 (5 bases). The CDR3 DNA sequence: TGTGCCAGCAGTGGGCCCGGGGTCACGGCAGATACGCAGTATTTT. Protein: CASSGPGVTADTQYF.